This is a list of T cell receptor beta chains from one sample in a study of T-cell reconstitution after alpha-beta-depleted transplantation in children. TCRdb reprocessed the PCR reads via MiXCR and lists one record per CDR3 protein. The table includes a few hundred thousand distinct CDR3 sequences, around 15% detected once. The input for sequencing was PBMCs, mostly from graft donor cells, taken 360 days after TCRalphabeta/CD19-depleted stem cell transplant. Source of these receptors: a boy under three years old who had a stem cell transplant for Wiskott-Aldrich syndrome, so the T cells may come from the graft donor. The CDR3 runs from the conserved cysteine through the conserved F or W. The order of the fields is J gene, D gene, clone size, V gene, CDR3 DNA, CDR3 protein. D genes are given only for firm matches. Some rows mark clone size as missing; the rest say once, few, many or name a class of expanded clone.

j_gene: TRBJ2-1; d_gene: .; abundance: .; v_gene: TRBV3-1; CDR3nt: TGTGCCAGCAGCCGGGCGGTATCCTACAATGAGCAGTTCTTC; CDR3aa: CASSRAVSYNEQFF
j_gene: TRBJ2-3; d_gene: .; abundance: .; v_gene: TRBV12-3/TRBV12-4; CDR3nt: TGTGCCAGCAGTTCTAGCGCACCCACAGATACGCAGTATTTT; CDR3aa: CASSSSAPTDTQYF
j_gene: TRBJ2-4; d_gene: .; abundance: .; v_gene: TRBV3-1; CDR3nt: TGTGCCAGCAGCCAAGTTCCGTTGCTAACCAAAAACATTCAGTACTTC; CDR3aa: CASSQVPLLTKNIQYF
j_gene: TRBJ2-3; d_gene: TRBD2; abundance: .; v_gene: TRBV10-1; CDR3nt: TGCGCCAGCAGTGAATCCGGGAGGCACACAGATACGCAGTATTTT; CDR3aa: CASSESGRHTDTQYF
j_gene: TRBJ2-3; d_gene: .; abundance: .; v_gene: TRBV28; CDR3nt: TGTGCCAGCAGTTTATGGCCAGGGGTTCGGCTAACAGATACGCAGTATTTT; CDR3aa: CASSLWPGVRLTDTQYF
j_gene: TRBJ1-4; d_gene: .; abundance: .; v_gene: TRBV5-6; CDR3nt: TGTGCCAGCAGCTTGATGGTAACAACTAATGAAAAACTGTTTTTT; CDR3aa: CASSLMVTTNEKLFF
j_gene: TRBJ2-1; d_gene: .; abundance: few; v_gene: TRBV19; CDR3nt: TGTGCCAGTAGTAGGGTACGAGGGTTAGCTTACAATGAGCAGTTCTTC; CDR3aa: CASSRVRGLAYNEQFF
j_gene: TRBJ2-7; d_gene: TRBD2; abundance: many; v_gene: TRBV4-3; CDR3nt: TGCGCCAGCAGCCAAGGGGTTAGCGGGAGCTCCTACGAGCAGTACTTC; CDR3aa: CASSQGVSGSSYEQYF
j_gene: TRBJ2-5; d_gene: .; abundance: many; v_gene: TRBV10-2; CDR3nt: TGCGCCAGCAGTGAAGCGGAACCCCAAGAGACCCAGTACTTC; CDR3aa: CASSEAEPQETQYF
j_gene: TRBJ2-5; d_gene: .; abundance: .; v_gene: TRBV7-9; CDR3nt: TGTGCCAGCAGCGACGAGGGGCGGGATAGGGGGGAGACCCAGTACTTC; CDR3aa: CASSDEGRDRGETQYF
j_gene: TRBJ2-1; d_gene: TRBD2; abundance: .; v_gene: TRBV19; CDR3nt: TGTGCCAGTAGTATTGGGCGGGGGGCGTACAATGAGCAGTTCTTC; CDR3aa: CASSIGRGAYNEQFF
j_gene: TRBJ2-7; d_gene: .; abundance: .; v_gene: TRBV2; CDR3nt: TGTGCCAGCAGTGAAAACAGGGTTCCGCAGTACTTC; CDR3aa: CASSENRVPQYF
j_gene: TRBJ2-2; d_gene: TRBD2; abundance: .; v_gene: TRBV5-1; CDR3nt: TGCGCCAGCAGCCCCCTCTACCTAGCGGGGGGTATCACCGGGGAGCTGTTTTTT; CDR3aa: CASSPLYLAGGITGELFF
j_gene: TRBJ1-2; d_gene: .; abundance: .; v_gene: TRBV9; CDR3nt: TGTGCCAGCAGCGTAGACGCCAGGGAGTATGGCTACACCTTC; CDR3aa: CASSVDAREYGYTF
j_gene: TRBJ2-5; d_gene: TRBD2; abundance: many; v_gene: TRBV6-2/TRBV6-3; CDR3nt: TGTGCCAGCAGTTTCACGACTCCTAGCGGGGGATTTAGAAGAGAGACCCAGTACTTC; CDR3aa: CASSFTTPSGGFRRETQYF
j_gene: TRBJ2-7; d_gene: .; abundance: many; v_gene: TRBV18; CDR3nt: TGTGCCAGCTCACCGGACAGCTTTTCCTACGAGCAGTACTTC; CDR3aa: CASSPDSFSYEQYF
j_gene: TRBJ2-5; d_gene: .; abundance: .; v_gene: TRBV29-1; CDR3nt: TGCAGCGTTGAAGACAGTCCCCCTGAGACCCAGTACTTC; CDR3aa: CSVEDSPPETQYF
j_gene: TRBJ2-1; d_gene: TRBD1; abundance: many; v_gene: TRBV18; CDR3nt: TGTGCCAGCTCATCCCGGGACAGGGTCAATGAGCAGTTCTTC; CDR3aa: CASSSRDRVNEQFF
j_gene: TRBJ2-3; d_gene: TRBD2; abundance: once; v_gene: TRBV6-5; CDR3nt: TGTGCCAGCAGTTACGGTAGCGGGAGGGGAGATACGCAGTATTTT; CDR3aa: CASSYGSGRGDTQYF
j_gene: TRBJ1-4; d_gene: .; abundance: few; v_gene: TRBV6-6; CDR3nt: TGTGCCAGCAGTGCCCCGGGAAGGGAAAAACTGTTTTTT; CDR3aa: CASSAPGREKLFF
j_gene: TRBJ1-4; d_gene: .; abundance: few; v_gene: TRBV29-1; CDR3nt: TGCAGCGTTGGGGACGGGGGACTGGGGGAAAAACTGTTTTTT; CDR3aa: CSVGDGGLGEKLFF
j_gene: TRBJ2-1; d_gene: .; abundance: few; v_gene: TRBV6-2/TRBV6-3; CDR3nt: TGTGCCAGCAGCCTAGCGCAGAAAACTTCCTACAATGAGCAGTTCTTC; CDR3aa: CASSLAQKTSYNEQFF
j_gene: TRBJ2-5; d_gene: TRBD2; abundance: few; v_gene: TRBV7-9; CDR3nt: TGTGCCAGCAGCTCCGGACTAGCGGGAGGAGAGACCCAGTACTTC; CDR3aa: CASSSGLAGGETQYF
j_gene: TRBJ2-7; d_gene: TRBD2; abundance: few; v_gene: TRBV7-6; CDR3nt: TGTGCCAGCAGCCTACTCCCCGGACTAGCGGGAGGTTCCGAGCAGTACTTC; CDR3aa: CASSLLPGLAGGSEQYF
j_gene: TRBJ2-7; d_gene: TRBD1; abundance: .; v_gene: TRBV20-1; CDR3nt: TGCAGTGCTAGTTATGGACAGGGGATGACCTACGAGCAGTACTTC; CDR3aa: CSASYGQGMTYEQYF
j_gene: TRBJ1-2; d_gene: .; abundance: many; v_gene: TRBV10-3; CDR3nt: TGTGCCATCAGTGAGTTGGGACGCTATGGCTACACCTTC; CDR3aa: CAISELGRYGYTF